This section outlines one TCR beta chain sequence together with its context. The antigen is undetermined. The data were taken from a study of cytomegalovirus exposure and HLA in healthy donors. The PCR made use of 60 Vbeta and 13 Jbeta primers. Here immunoSEQ multiplex PCR was the method, and the copy in TCRdb shows in-frame clones only, minus some. The sample includes under 300,000 clones, 80% to 85% of them seen just once. CDR3 length: 13 residues. The germline V gene encodes CDR1 SGDLS and CDR2 YYNGEE. Trimming pared 0 bases from V and 3 bases from J, leaving 7 bases between. Study results and limitations: Data from an earlier analysis indicated that most TCR beta V segments were productive either about 90% or about 30% of the time. Of the V segments, some could not be distinguished, including TRBV6-2 and TRBV6-3, and were excluded.

This sequence originates from a woman in her fifties or sixties in good health and CMV-seropositive. The chain joins TRBV9 to TRBJ2-7; the D is unclear. Sequenced input: PBMCs. For the CDR3, the DNA is TGTGCCAGCAGCGTAGGGCTAGACTACGAGCAGTACTTC. Residues: CASSVGLDYEQYF.